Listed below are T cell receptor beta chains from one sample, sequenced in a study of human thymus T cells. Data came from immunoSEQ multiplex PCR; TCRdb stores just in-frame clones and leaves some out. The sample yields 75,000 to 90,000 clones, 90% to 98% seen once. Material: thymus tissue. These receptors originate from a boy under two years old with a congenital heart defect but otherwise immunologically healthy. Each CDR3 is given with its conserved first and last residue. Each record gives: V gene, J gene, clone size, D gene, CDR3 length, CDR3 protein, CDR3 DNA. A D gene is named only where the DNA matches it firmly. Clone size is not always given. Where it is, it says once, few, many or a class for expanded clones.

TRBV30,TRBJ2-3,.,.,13,CAWGFQATDTQYF,TGTGCCTGGGGCTTCCAGGCCACAGATACGCAGTATTTT
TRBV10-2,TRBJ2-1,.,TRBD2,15,CASSEIGREKDEQFF,TGCGCCAGCAGTGAAATCGGGCGGGAGAAAGATGAGCAGTTCTTC
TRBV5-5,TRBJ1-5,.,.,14,CASSLEAMNQPQHF,TGTGCCAGCAGCTTGGAGGCTATGAATCAGCCCCAGCATTTT
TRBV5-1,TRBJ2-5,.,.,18,CASSLAGRAVVRQETQYF,TGCGCCAGCAGCTTGGCCGGCAGGGCCGTCGTGCGGCAAGAGACCCAGTACTTC
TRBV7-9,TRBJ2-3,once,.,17,CASSHGTLHEGTDTQYF,TGTGCCAGCAGCCATGGGACACTCCATGAGGGCACAGATACGCAGTATTTT
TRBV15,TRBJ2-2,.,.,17,CATSREWAKRNTGELFF,TGTGCCACCAGCAGAGAATGGGCGAAGAGGAACACCGGGGAGCTGTTTTTT
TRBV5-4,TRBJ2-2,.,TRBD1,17,CASSSSGTGGYSGELFF,TGTGCCAGCAGCTCTTCCGGGACAGGGGGCTACTCCGGGGAGCTGTTTTTT
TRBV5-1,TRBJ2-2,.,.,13,CASSLDRVGELFF,TGCGCCAGCAGCTTGGATCGCGTCGGGGAGCTGTTTTTT
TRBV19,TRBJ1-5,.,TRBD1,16,CASSIDRDSWGEPQHF,TGTGCCAGTAGTATAGATCGGGACAGCTGGGGGGAGCCCCAGCATTTT
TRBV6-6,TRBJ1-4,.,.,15,CASSTRQLLNEKLFF,TGTGCCAGCAGCACCCGACAGTTACTAAATGAAAAACTGTTTTTT
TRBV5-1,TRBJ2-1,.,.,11,CASSRDGEQFF,TGCGCCAGCAGCCGTGACGGTGAGCAGTTCTTC
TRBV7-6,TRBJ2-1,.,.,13,CASSLTLGTLMFF,TGTGCCAGCAGCTTGACACTCGGTACCTTGATGTTCTTC
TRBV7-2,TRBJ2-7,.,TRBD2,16,CASSLDGLAGFAEQYF,TGTGCCAGCAGCTTAGACGGCCTAGCGGGATTTGCCGAGCAGTACTTC
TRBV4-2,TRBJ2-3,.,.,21,CASSHGGGYPQSLGRTDTQYF,TGTGCCAGCAGCCACGGTGGGGGTTATCCCCAGAGCTTGGGCCGCACAGATACGCAGTATTTT
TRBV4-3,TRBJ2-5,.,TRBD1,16,CASSQEGGTGEKAQYF,TGCGCCAGCAGCCAAGAAGGGGGGACAGGGGAGAAGGCCCAGTACTTC
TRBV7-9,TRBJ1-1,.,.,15,CASSLDVGIIKEAFF,TGTGCCAGCAGCTTAGATGTCGGGATAATCAAAGAAGCTTTCTTT
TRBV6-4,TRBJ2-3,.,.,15,CASSDSEGSTDTQYF,TGTGCCAGCAGTGACTCGGAGGGGAGCACAGATACGCAGTATTTT
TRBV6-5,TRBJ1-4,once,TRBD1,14,CASGPDRGNEKLFF,TGTGCCAGCGGGCCGGACAGGGGTAATGAAAAACTGTTTTTT
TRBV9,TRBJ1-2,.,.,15,CASSDTPLTTDGYTF,TGTGCCAGCAGCGACACTCCCTTGACAACCGATGGCTACACCTTC
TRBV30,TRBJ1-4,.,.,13,CAWSVRGNEKLFF,TGTGCCTGGAGTGTACGGGGGAATGAAAAACTGTTTTTT
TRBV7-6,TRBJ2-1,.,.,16,CASSLVPGLIYNEQFF,TGTGCCAGCAGCTTAGTTCCCGGACTAATATACAATGAGCAGTTCTTC
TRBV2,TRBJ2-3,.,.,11,CASSSGDTQYF,TGTGCCAGCAGTTCCGGAGATACGCAGTATTTT
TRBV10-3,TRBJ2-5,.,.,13,CAIRKDRQETQYF,TGTGCCATCAGGAAGGACAGACAAGAGACCCAGTACTTC
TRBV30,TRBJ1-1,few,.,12,CAWSQKNTEAFF,TGTGCCTGGAGTCAAAAGAACACTGAAGCTTTCTTT
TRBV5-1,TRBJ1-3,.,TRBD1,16,CASSSDRDSLRNTIYF,TGCGCCAGCAGCTCCGACCGGGACAGCCTTAGGAACACCATATATTTT
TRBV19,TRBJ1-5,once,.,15,CASSIWDALNQPQHF,TGTGCCAGTAGTATATGGGATGCCCTCAATCAGCCCCAGCATTTT
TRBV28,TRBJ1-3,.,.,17,CASTLTPQGSTGNTRYF,TGTGCCAGCACCCTTACCCCCCAGGGGTCAACTGGAAACACCAGATATTTT
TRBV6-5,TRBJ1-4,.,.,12,CASSRGDEKLFF,TGTGCCAGCAGCCGGGGAGATGAAAAACTGTTTTTT